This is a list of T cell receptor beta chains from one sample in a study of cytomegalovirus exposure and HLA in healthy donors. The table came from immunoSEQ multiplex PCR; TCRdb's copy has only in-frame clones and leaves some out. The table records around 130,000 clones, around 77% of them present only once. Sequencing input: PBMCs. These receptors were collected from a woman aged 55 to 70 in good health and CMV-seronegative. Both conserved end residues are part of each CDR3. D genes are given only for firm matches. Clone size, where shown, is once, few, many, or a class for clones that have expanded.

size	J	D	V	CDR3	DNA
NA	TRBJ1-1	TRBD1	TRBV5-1	CASSFPDRVTGAFF	TGCGCCAGCAGCTTCCCGGACAGGGTCACTGGAGCTTTCTTT
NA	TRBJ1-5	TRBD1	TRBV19	CASSISGQGGGPQHF	TGTGCCAGTAGTATATCGGGACAGGGCGGCGGGCCCCAGCATTTT
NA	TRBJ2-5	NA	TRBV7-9	CASSFLFGQETQYF	TGTGCCAGCAGCTTCCTTTTCGGCCAAGAGACCCAGTACTTC
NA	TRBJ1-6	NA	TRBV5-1	CASSLAQASNNSPLHF	TGCGCCAGCAGCTTGGCCCAAGCCTCAAATAATTCACCCCTCCACTTT
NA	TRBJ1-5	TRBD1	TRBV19	CASNRGRSQPQHF	TGTGCCAGTAACAGGGGCAGAAGTCAGCCCCAGCATTTT
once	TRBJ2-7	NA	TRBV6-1	CASSDHRSSYEQYF	TGTGCCAGCAGTGATCACAGGAGCTCCTACGAGCAGTACTTC
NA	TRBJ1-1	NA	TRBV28	CASSLLVGSLGTEAFF	TGTGCCAGCAGCCTACTCGTCGGGTCACTGGGCACTGAAGCTTTCTTT
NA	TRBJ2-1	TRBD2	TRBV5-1	CASSYGLAGMYNEQFF	TGCGCCAGCAGTTACGGACTAGCGGGAATGTACAATGAGCAGTTCTTC
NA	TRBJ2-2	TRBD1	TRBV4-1	CASSPTGANTGELFF	TGCGCCAGCAGCCCGACAGGGGCTAACACCGGGGAGCTGTTTTTT
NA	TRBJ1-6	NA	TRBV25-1	CASSATGGNSPLHF	TGTGCCAGCAGCGCAACGGGGGGCAATTCACCCCTCCACTTT
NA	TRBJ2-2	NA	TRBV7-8	CASSLGGTLSTGELFF	TGTGCCAGCAGCTTAGGAGGGACTTTGAGCACCGGGGAGCTGTTTTTT
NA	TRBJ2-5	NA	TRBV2	CASSEQGETQYF	TGTGCCAGCAGTGAACAGGGTGAGACCCAGTACTTC
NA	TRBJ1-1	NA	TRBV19	CASSIDRTTEAFF	TGTGCCAGTAGTATAGATAGGACAACTGAAGCTTTCTTT
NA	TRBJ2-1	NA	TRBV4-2	CASSQSFLSSSSYNEQFF	TGTGCCAGCAGCCAATCTTTTCTTTCCTCTAGCTCCTACAATGAGCAGTTCTTC
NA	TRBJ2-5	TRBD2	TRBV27	CASSPPSGRGETQYF	TGTGCCAGCAGTCCTCCTAGCGGGAGGGGAGAGACCCAGTACTTC
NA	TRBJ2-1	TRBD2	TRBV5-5	CASSAGLADYNEQFF	TGTGCCAGCAGCGCCGGACTAGCGGATTACAATGAGCAGTTCTTC
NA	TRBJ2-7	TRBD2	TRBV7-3	CASSLAGGLNEQYF	TGTGCCAGCAGCTTAGCGGGGGGGCTAAACGAGCAGTACTTC
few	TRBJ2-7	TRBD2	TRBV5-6	CASSLAGGQDYEQYF	TGTGCCAGCAGCTTGGCGGGGGGGCAGGACTACGAGCAGTACTTC
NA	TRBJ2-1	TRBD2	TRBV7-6	CASSPRYSGGGKVKQFF	TGTGCCAGCAGCCCGAGATATAGCGGGGGGGGAAAAGTCAAGCAGTTCTTC
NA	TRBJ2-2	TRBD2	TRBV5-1	CASRGASGYTGELFF	TGCGCCAGCAGGGGAGCTAGCGGTTACACCGGGGAGCTGTTTTTT
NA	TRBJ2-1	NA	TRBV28	CASSPRGINNEQFF	TGTGCCAGCAGTCCCAGGGGCATCAACAATGAGCAGTTCTTC
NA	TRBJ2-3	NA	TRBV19	CASSISIDTSTDTQYF	TGTGCCAGTAGTATCTCTATCGATACTAGCACAGATACGCAGTATTTT
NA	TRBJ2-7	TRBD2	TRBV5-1	CASSLRSSGGAGEQYF	TGCGCCAGCAGCTTGCGGTCAAGCGGGGGGGCGGGGGAGCAGTACTTC
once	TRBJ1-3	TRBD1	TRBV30	CAWSAGGRGNTIYF	TGTGCCTGGAGTGCAGGGGGACGTGGAAACACCATATATTTT
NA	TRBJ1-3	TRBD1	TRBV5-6	CASSSRGSGNTIYF	TGTGCCAGCAGCTCCAGGGGGTCCGGAAACACCATATATTTT
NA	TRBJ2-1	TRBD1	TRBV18	CASSPEDRVYHNEQFF	TGTGCCAGCTCACCAGAGGACAGGGTCTATCACAATGAGCAGTTCTTC
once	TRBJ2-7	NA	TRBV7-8	CAAGPGSSYEQYF	TGTGCCGCCGGCCCGGGAAGCTCCTACGAGCAGTACTTC
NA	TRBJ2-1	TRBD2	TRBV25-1	CASSGGLVASEQFF	TGTGCCAGCAGTGGGGGACTAGTTGCGTCTGAGCAGTTCTTC
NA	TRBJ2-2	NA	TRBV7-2	CASSSAAGPGELFF	TGTGCCAGCAGCTCAGCGGCGGGGCCCGGGGAGCTGTTTTTT
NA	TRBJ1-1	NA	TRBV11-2	CASSPRRGGTEAFF	TGTGCCAGCAGCCCCCGTAGGGGGGGCACTGAAGCTTTCTTT
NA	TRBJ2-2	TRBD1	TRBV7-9	CASSSQGAQNTGELFF	TGTGCCAGCAGCTCCCAGGGGGCCCAGAACACCGGGGAGCTGTTTTTT
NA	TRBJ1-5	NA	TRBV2	CASSVGGSNQPQHF	TGTGCCAGCAGTGTCGGAGGGAGCAATCAGCCCCAGCATTTT
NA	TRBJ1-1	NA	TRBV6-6	CASSGRGQETEAFF	TGTGCCAGCAGCGGGCGGGGGCAAGAGACTGAAGCTTTCTTT
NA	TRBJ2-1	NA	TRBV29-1	CSARSDNEQFF	TGCAGCGCCCGATCGGACAATGAGCAGTTCTTC
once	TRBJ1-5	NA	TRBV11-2	CASSARRGNSNQPQHF	TGTGCCAGCAGCGCTAGACGGGGAAATAGCAATCAGCCCCAGCATTTT
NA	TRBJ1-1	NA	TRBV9	CASSFREGGTEAFF	TGTGCCAGCTCATTCAGGGAGGGAGGCACTGAAGCTTTCTTT
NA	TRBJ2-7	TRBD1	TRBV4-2	CASSRPGQDSYEQYF	TGTGCCAGCAGCCGACCGGGACAGGACTCCTACGAGCAGTACTTC
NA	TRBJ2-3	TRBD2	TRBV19	CASSSQGLAMDTQYF	TGTGCCAGTAGTTCCCAGGGACTAGCGATGGATACGCAGTATTTT
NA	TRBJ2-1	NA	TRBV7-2	CASSQTGTYYNEQFF	TGTGCCAGCAGCCAAACCGGGACATACTACAATGAGCAGTTCTTC
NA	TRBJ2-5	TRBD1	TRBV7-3	CASSISGTAQETQYF	TGTGCCAGCAGCATCTCCGGGACAGCCCAAGAGACCCAGTACTTC
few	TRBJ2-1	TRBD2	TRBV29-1	CSGRLAGGLNEQFF	TGCAGCGGGCGACTAGCGGGGGGTCTCAATGAGCAGTTCTTC
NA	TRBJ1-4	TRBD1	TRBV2	CASRTGTGGMATNEKLFF	TGTGCCAGTAGAACCGGGACAGGTGGTATGGCAACTAATGAAAAACTGTTTTTT
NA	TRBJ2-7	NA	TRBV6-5	CASSYNGTPYEQYF	TGTGCCAGCAGCTACAACGGGACACCATACGAGCAGTACTTC
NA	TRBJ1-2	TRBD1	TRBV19	CATQDRGRGEGYGYTF	TGTGCCACCCAGGACAGGGGAAGAGGAGAGGGCTATGGCTACACCTTC
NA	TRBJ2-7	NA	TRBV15	CATSRDGGYSYEQYF	TGTGCCACCAGCAGAGACGGGGGTTATTCCTACGAGCAGTACTTC
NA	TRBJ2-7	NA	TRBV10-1	CASSESKGGPYEQYF	TGCGCCAGCAGTGAGTCGAAAGGGGGACCCTACGAGCAGTACTTC
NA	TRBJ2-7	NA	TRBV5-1	CASSPGITGESEQYF	TGCGCCAGCAGCCCGGGTATTACAGGCGAGAGCGAGCAGTACTTC
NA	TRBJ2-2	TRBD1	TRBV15	CATSRQGQANTGELFF	TGTGCCACCAGCAGACAGGGACAGGCGAACACCGGGGAGCTGTTTTTT
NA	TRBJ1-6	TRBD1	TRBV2	CASSRGNPRQGDSPLHF	TGTGCCAGCAGCCGGGGCAACCCCCGACAGGGGGATTCACCCCTCCACTTT
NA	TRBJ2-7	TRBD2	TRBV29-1	CSVVTSVSYEQYF	TGCAGCGTTGTTACTAGCGTTAGCTACGAGCAGTACTTC
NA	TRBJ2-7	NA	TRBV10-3	CAISEAPTATYGEQYF	TGTGCCATCAGTGAGGCTCCGACTGCCACCTACGGCGAGCAGTACTTC